The present TCR beta chain was sequenced within a study of CD8 T cells in ankylosing spondylitis. The CDR3 sequence is 16 residues long. V lost 5 bases to trimming and J lost 7 bases, with 23 bases between them. The TCR beta libraries were generated through quantitative 5'-RACE incorporating molecular barcodes. Via MiXCR, TCRdb re-called the 5' RACE reads, giving one row per CDR3 protein. The table shows approximately 300,000 distinct CDR3 sequences, with 7.5% to 9% occurring only once. Overall study results and limits: A motif in TCR beta, a set of seven to nine highly homologous variants, appeared characteristic of ankylosing spondylitis blood. Clones linked to disease were reported to show significant enrichment in matched ankylosing spondylitis synovial fluid.

The table lists this clonotype with many counts. The target antigen is unknown. This chain connects TRBV12-3 or TRBV12-4 to TRBJ2-5, with D possibly matching TRBD2 (6 bases). Specimen: blood, either unsorted or a sorted T cell fraction (not recorded which). The TCR originated in a male donor with ankylosing spondylitis. CDR3 amino acids: CASSGPPLGRPGTQYF. CDR3 coding DNA: TGTGCCAGCAGTGGCCCCCCTCTCGGGAGACCAGGGACCCAGTACTTC.